This T cell receptor (beta chain) emerged from a study of siplizumab effects on memory and regulatory T cells (dated by TCRdb to between 2018 and 2020). Regarding the study in general: The effect of the anti-CD2 antibody siplizumab on alloreactive T-cell subsets was examined in allogeneic mixed lymphocyte reactions constructed from human PBMCs.

Notes on this clone: The antigen it binds to is not known. Base qualities are not at hand, and no much larger clone is one base apart.

The library relied on the immunoSEQ multiplex PCR assay. Each sample had some 10^5 TCR templates assayed by the deep sequencing platform. Genomic DNA extracted from sorted T cells was the material used for TCRbeta CDR3 sequencing. In the paper's pipeline: The R programming language was used for the clonal analysis of the TCRbeta CDR3 data. Comparing unstimulated samples against CFSE-low samples taken after the reaction was how alloreactive CD4+ and CD8+ clones were defined. Regulatory or non-regulatory origin was assigned to alloreactive CD4+ clones by matching of sequences to sorted unstimulated Treg and non-Treg repertoires. TCRdb retrieved this table from immuneACCESS and kept in-frame rearrangements only. Not all clones are present; in checked studies, unresolved V genes account for under half, and no reason is known for the remainder. Clone size and the V and J calls come from that table; the DNA yielded D and trimming. The sample includes 90,000 to 140,000 clones, with about 92% observed a single time. 0.32% of the sample rests with the top ten.

The CDR3, cysteine through phenylalanine, is 16 amino acids long. The retained sequence is limited to the CDR3, 48 bases, with the frame set at the first base. V is clipped by 3 bases and J by 0 bases, and the sequence between their germline boundaries is 14 bases long. CDR1 MGHRA and CDR2 YSYEKL are derived from the germline V gene. Sorted unstimulated T cells and proliferating T cells recovered from mixed lymphocyte reactions were subjected to TCRbeta CDR3 sequencing. Fresh whole blood from under 13 HLA-typed healthy donors was used as the source from which PBMCs were isolated. Here is what the overall study found, with its caveats: Sequences below about 10^-5 frequency were poorly captured, so only a minor fraction of alloreactive clones could be mapped to unstimulated subsets. The cumulative frequency of alloreactive sequences traceable to unstimulated CD4+ memory T cells was significantly reduced by siplizumab. Among mappable alloreactive CD4+ clones, an average Treg-derived fraction of 68.8% was observed with siplizumab, compared with 26.9% in control reactions. Unstimulated naive T cells appeared to be more diverse than memory T cells, and naive cells seemed to make a substantial contribution to the alloresponse. The suppressive function of proliferating Tregs from siplizumab cultures was not functionally confirmed. For roughly 80-95% of proliferating CD4+ or CD8+ clones, no naive or memory phenotype could be assigned.

Source material: CD4+ T cells sorted from blood. The V gene is TRBV4-1 and the J gene is TRBJ1-2, with a weak D call of TRBD1 (6 bases match). This sequence originates from a human donor in good health. The bases are TGCGCCAGCAGCCAGCCGGGCAGGGGCACTAACTATGGCTACACCTTC. It is translated as CASSQPGRGTNYGYTF.